The 20 T cell receptor beta chains given below trace back to one sample, sequenced in a study of blood T cell repertoires in COVID-19. Sequencing used immunoSEQ multiplex PCR; TCRdb keeps in-frame clones, though not all of them. The table records roughly 180,000 clones, around 76% of them present only once. The specimen was peripheral blood. These receptors were obtained from a woman in her forties or fifties with active or convalescent COVID-19.

This clone was seen a handful of times. This chain joins TRBV5-1 and TRBJ2-1; 10 bases agree with TRBD1. Germline V gene lookup returns CDR1 SGHRS and CDR2 YFSETQ. Losses at the gene ends were 2 bases for V and 6 bases for J; bases not matched to a gene: 5. The CDR3 is 15 amino acids. CDR3 in DNA: TGCGCCAGCAGCTTAAAGAGGACAGGGGGCAATGAGCAGTTCTTC. Its translation is CASSLKRTGGNEQFF. The full variable domain, completed using reference TRBV5-1 and TRBJ2-1, is KAGVTQTPRYLIKTRGQQVTLSCSPISGHRSVSWYQQTPGQGLQFLFEYFSETQRNKGNFPGRFSGRQFSNSRSEMNVSTLELGDSALYLCASSLKRTGGNEQFFGPGTRLTVL.

The chain has TRBV5-5 and TRBJ2-5, with 9 bases aligning to TRBD1. Trimming took 2 bases from V and 5 from J; bases not matched to a gene: 10. Germline CDR1 is SGHKS and CDR2 is YYEKEE (reference sequence). The CDR3 has 16 amino acids. CDR3 residues: CASSFAGQGFWETQYF. The CDR3 coding sequence is TGTGCCAGCAGCTTTGCGGGACAGGGTTTTTGGGAGACCCAGTACTTC.

The gene calls are TRBV28 and TRBJ2-7; weak D call: TRBD2 (6 bases). The CDR3 length is 16 residues. CDR1 and CDR2 from the germline V gene are MDHEN and SYDVKM. V lost 2 bases, J lost 2 bases, and 16 bases lay in between. CDR3 in amino acids: CASSLRTTAATYEQYF. The DNA for the CDR3 is TGTGCCAGCAGTTTAAGGACTACCGCTGCGACCTACGAGCAGTACTTC.

The rearrangement links TRBV4-3 to TRBJ1-2; D remains unclear. This CDR3 has 16 residues. Germline assignment: CDR1 LGHNA and CDR2 YSLEER. Trimming left V 4 bases short and J 4 bases short, with 19 bases between. CDR3 sequence reads: CASSRSAGLTSYGYTF. The CDR3 nucleotides read TGCGCCAGCAGCCGTTCGGCGGGGTTGACGAGCTATGGCTACACCTTC.

Only a few counts were recorded for this clone. The chain links TRBV21-1 to TRBJ1-5; the table's TRBD1 call for D was not verified on the DNA. TRBV21-1 is annotated as a pseudogene. This CDR3 comprises 14 residues. This CDR3 reads CAKHDWTGTQPQHF. The CDR3 coding sequence is TGTGCTAAACACGATTGGACAGGGACACAGCCCCAGCATTTT.

V is TRBV5-6 and J is TRBJ1-1; D not certain. The CDR3 runs 12 residues. Germline loops: CDR1 SGHDT, CDR2 YYEEEE. Trimming stripped 0 bases from V and 5 bases from J, with 5 bases between. CDR3: CASSLDRTEAFF. The CDR3 nucleotides read TGTGCCAGCAGCTTGGACCGGACTGAAGCTTTCTTT.

This clone was seen a single time. The gene calls are TRBV28 and TRBJ1-6; a weak D match, TRBD1 (6 bases). The CDR3 length is 14 residues. Trimming took 8 bases from V and 0 from J, leaving 8 bases between them. In germline, CDR1 is MDHEN, CDR2 SYDVKM. CDR3 DNA sequence: TGTGCCAGCCAGGGGAGCTCCTATAATTCACCCCTCCACTTT. Amino acids: CASQGSSYNSPLHF.

The chain joins TRBV18 to TRBJ1-4; D unresolved. Trimming removed 3 bases at V and 2 bases at J, with 13 bases between. This CDR3 has 16 residues. CDR1 KGHSH and CDR2 LQKENI come from the germline V gene. CDR3 DNA: TGTGCCAGCTCACCGATCAGGCTTCAGACTAATGAAAAACTGTTTTTT. It codes for CASSPIRLQTNEKLFF.

This clone was seen once. The chain joins TRBV19 to TRBJ2-3; D is uncertain. There are 15 residues in the CDR3. Germline CDR1 reads LNHDA; CDR2 reads SQIVND (reference sequence). The V end lost 6 bases, the J end lost 0 bases, and 13 bases lay between the germline ends. As DNA, the CDR3 is TGTGCCAGTAGCCCCGGTTGGCGGAGCACAGATACGCAGTATTTT. Its translation: CASSPGWRSTDTQYF.

The chain uses TRBV14 and TRBJ2-2; tentatively, D is TRBD1 (5 bases). Trimming removed 6 bases from V and 1 base from J, with 6 bases in between. Germline assignment: CDR1 SGHDN and CDR2 FVKESK. CDR3 length: 13 amino acids. CDR3 in DNA: TGTGCCAGCAGACAGGAGAACACCGGGGAGCTGTTTTTT. This translates into CASRQENTGELFF.

The chain recombines TRBV19 with TRBJ2-2, with 7 bases identical to TRBD1. The germline V gene has CDR1 LNHDA and CDR2 SQIVND (reference sequence). The CDR3 totals 15 residues. Trimming removed 7 bases from V and 3 bases from J; junction bases left unmatched: 8. The CDR3 DNA is TGTGCCAGTACTCCGGACAGGACTCACACCGGGGAGCTGTTTTTT. It codes for CASTPDRTHTGELFF.

The chain uses TRBV19 and TRBJ1-1; perhaps TRBD1 as D (5 bases). CDR3 length: 14 residues. Germline values: CDR1 LNHDA, CDR2 SQIVND (reference sequence). The V end was cut by 5 bases, the J end by 6 bases, with 16 bases between. CDR3 in amino acids: CASSLWGGSSEAFF. CDR3 DNA: TGTGCCAGTAGTCTTTGGGGGGGGTCGTCTGAAGCTTTCTTT. Together with reference TRBV19 and TRBJ1-1, the CDR3 gives the full variable domain: DGGITQSPKYLFRKEGQNVTLSCEQNLNHDAMYWYRQDPGQGLRLIYYSQIVNDFQKGDIAEGYSVSREKKESFPLTVTSAQKNPTAFYLCASSLWGGSSEAFFGQGTRLTVV.

This clone was seen just once. The chain has TRBV7-8 and TRBJ2-1; D is possibly TRBD2 (5 bases). The ends were cut back, 0 bases at V and 5 bases at J, with 11 bases in the middle. The CDR3 is made up of 15 amino acids. Germline assignment: CDR1 SGHVS and CDR2 FQNEAQ. This chain's CDR3 is CASSLAEATHNEQFF. The CDR3 coding sequence is TGTGCCAGCAGCTTAGCGGAGGCCACCCACAATGAGCAGTTCTTC. Looking up the rest from reference TRBV7-8 and TRBJ2-1 gives the full variable domain: GAGVSQSPRYKVAKRGQDVALRCDPISGHVSLFWYQQALGQGPEFLTYFQNEAQLDKSGLPSDRFFAERPEGSVSTLKIQRTQQEDSAVYLCASSLAEATHNEQFFGPGTRLTVL.

The rearrangement uses TRBV18 and TRBJ2-7; the match to TRBD1 covers 7 bases. With 4 bases clipped from V and 0 bases from J, the junction kept 6 bases outside the gene matches. The CDR3 has 15 amino acids. CDR1 and CDR2 from the germline V gene are KGHSH and LQKENI. The CDR3 DNA follows: TGTGCCAGCTCACGTTCCGGGACAGACTCCTACGAGCAGTACTTC. It specifies CASSRSGTDSYEQYF.

CDR3 residues: CASSQDFIRGEAFF. For the CDR3, the DNA is TGTGCCAGCAGCCAAGATTTTATCAGGGGCGAAGCTTTCTTT. The J gene is TRBJ1-1, the V gene TRBV3-1 (or the pseudogene TRBV3-2), with D perhaps TRBD1 (6 bases). V shed 0 bases and J shed 8 bases, with 13 bases lying between them. The CDR3 contains 14 residues. Germline loops: CDR1 LGHDT, CDR2 YNNKEL (reference sequence).

The V call is TRBV6-5, the J call TRBJ1-1; D is unclear. The CDR3 sequence is 12 residues long. Trimming pared 7 bases from V and 1 base from J, leaving 7 bases between. Per the germline V gene, CDR1 is MNHEY and CDR2 is SVGAGI. The CDR3 spells CASKSGNTEAFF. Here the CDR3 DNA reads TGTGCCAGCAAGTCAGGGAACACTGAAGCTTTCTTT.

The genes are TRBV29-1 and TRBJ1-1; D remains ambiguous. The V gene's germline CDR1 is SQVTM and CDR2 ANQGSEA. The CDR3 extends over 13 amino acids. V was cut by 4 bases and J by 0 bases, with 9 bases left in between. The CDR3 spells CSVGDKVNTEAFF. The CDR3 region has the DNA TGCAGCGTTGGTGACAAGGTGAACACTGAAGCTTTCTTT.

The J gene is TRBJ1-5, the V gene TRBV19, with TRBD1 as a possible D gene (5 bases). Germline-derived CDR1 and CDR2 are LNHDA and SQIVND (reference sequence). The ends were cut back, 3 bases at V and 4 bases at J, with 16 bases in the middle. There are 16 residues in the CDR3. CDR3 sequence (DNA): TGTGCCAGTAGTATCCCCCAGGGTGTGGTAAATCAGCCCCAGCATTTT. Encoded protein: CASSIPQGVVNQPQHF.

This chain uses TRBV27 with TRBJ2-5; possible D gene TRBD2, 6 bases. V was pared by 5 bases and J by 10 bases, with 14 bases between. The CDR3 extends over 12 amino acids. CDR1 and CDR2 from the germline V gene are MNHEY and SMNVEV (reference sequence). The CDR3 region is CASSRTAGSQYF. As DNA, the CDR3 is TGTGCCAGCAGTAGGACTGCGGGGAGCCAGTACTTC.

The rearrangement links TRBV7-3 to TRBJ1-2, with 9 bases identical to TRBD1. The V gene end was trimmed by 4 bases and the J gene end by 8 bases; junction bases not matched to a gene: 14. CDR1 and CDR2 (germline): SGHTA, FQGTGA. The CDR3 length is 16 residues. CDR3 DNA: TGTGCCAGCAGCTCCTCCCCGGACAGGGGAACTGGGGGCTACACCTTC. As protein: CASSSSPDRGTGGYTF.